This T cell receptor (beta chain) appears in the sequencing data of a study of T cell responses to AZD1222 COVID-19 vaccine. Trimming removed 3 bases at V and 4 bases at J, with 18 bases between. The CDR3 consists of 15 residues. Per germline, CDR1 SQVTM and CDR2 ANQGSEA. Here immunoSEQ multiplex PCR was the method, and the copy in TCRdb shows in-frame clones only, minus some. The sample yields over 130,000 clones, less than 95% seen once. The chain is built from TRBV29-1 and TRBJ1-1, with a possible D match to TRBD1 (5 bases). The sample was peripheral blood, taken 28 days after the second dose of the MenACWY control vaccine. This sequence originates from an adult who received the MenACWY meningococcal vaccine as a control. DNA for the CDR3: TGCAGCGTTGACGGGGGGACCTGGGCTAGCACTGAAGCTTTCTTT. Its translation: CSVDGGTWASTEAFF. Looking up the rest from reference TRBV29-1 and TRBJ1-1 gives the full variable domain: SAVISQKPSRDICQRGTSLTIQCQVDSQVTMMFWYRQQPGQSLTLIATANQGSEATYESGFVIDKFPISRPNLTFSTLTVSNMSPEDSSIYLCSVDGGTWASTEAFFGQGTRLTVV.